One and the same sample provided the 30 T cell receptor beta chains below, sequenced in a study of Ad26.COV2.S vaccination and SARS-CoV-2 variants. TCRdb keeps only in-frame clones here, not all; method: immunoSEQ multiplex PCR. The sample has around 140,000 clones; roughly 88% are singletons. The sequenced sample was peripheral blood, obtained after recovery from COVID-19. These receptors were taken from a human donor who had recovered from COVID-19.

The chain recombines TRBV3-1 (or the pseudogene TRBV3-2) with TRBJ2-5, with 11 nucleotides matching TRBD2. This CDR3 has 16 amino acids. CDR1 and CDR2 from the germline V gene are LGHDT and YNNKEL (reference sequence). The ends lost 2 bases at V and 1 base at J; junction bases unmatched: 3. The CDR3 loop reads CASSQSSGGSQETQYF. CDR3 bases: TGTGCCAGCAGCCAATCTAGCGGGGGGTCCCAAGAGACCCAGTACTTC.

The CDR3 is CASSPGPKDTQYF. CDR3 DNA sequence: TGTGCCAGCAGTCCCGGACCCAAAGATACGCAGTATTTT. V usage is TRBV6-5 and J usage is TRBJ2-3; D ambiguous. This CDR3 spans 13 amino acids. Germline loops: CDR1 MNHEY, CDR2 SVGAGI. With 5 bases removed from V and 5 bases from J, the gap between germline ends came to 11 bases.

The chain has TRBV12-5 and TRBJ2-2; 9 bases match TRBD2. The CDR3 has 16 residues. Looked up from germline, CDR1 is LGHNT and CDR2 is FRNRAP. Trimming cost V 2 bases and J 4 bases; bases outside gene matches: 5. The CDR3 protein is CASGLILAGSTGELFF. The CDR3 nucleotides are TGTGCTAGTGGTTTGATCCTAGCGGGGTCCACCGGGGAGCTGTTTTTT. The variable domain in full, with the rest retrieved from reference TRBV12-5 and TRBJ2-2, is DARVTQTPRHKVTEMGQEVTMRCQPILGHNTVFWYRQTMMQGLELLAYFRNRAPLDDSGMPKDRFSAEMPDATLATLKIQPSEPRDSAVYFCASGLILAGSTGELFFGEGSRLTVL.

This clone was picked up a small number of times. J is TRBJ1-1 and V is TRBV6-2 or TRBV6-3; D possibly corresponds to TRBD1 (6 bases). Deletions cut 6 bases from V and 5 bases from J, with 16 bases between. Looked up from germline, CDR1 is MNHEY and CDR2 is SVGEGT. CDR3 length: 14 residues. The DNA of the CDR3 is TGTGCCAGCAGCCCGTCCCGGGGGCGAACTGAAGCTTTCTTT. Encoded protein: CASSPSRGRTEAFF.

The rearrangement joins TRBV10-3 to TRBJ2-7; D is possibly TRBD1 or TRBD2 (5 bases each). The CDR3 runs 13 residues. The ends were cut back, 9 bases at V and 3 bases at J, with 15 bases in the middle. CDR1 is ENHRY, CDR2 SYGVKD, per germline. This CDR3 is CAIAGTDRYEQYF. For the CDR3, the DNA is TGTGCCATAGCTGGGACGGACCGCTACGAGCAGTACTTC.

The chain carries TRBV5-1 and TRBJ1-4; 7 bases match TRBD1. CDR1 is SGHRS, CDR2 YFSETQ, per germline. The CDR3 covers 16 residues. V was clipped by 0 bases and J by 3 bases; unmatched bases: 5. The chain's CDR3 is CASSLVAGTANEKLFF. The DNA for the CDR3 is TGCGCCAGCAGCTTGGTGGCTGGGACAGCTAATGAAAAACTGTTTTTT.

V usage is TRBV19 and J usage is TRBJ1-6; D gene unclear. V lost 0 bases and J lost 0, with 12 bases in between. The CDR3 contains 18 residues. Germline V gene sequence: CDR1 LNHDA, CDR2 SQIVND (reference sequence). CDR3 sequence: CASSIDFQTSSYNSPLHF. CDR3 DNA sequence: TGTGCCAGTAGTATAGATTTTCAGACGAGCTCCTATAATTCACCCCTCCACTTT.

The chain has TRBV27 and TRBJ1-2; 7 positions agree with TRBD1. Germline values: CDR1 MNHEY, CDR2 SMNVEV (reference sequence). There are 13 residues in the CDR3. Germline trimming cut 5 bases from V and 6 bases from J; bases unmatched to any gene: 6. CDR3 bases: TGTGCCAGCAGTCTCCGACAGGGAGATGGCTACACCTTC. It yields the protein CASSLRQGDGYTF.

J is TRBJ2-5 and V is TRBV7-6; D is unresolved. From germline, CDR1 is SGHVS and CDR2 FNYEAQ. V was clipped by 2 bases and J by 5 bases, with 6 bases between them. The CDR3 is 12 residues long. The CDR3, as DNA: TGTGCCAGCAGCTTATTGCGGGAGACCCAGTACTTC. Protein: CASSLLRETQYF.

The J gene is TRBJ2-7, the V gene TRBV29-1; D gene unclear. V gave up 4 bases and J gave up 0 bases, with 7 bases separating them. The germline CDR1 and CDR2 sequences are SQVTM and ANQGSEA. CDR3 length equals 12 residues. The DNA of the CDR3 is TGCAGCGTTGGAGTGGGCTCCTACGAGCAGTACTTC. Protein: CSVGVGSYEQYF.

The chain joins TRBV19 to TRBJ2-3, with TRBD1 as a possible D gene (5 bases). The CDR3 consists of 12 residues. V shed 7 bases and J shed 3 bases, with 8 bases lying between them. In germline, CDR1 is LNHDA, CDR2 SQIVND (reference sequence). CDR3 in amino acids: CASTAGTDTQYF. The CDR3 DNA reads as TGTGCCAGTACCGCAGGGACAGATACGCAGTATTTT.

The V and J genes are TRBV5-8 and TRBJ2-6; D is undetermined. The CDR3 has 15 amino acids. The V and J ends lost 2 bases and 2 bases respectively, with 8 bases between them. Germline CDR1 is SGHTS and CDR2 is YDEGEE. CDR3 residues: CASSLSSTGANVLTF. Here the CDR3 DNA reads TGTGCCAGCAGCTTAAGTAGCACTGGGGCCAACGTCCTGACTTTC.

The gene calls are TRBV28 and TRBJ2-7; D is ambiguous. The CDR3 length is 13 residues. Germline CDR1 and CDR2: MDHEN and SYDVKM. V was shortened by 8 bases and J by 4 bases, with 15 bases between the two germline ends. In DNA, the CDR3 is TGTGCCAGCGATTTGCCGGTAAAGTACGAGCAGTACTTC. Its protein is CASDLPVKYEQYF.

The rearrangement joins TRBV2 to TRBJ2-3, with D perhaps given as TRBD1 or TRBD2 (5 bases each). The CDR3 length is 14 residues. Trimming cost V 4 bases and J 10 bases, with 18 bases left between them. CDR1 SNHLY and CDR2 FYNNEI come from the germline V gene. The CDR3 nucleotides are TGTGCCAGCAGTGCGCTATCAGGGAGCACTTCGCAGTATTTT. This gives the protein CASSALSGSTSQYF.

The CDR3, as DNA: TGCGCCAGCAGCCAAGGGATCAACGACCAGGTGTACGAGCAGTACTTC. It is translated as CASSQGINDQVYEQYF. The chain is built from TRBV4-3 and TRBJ2-7; no clear D gene. With 1 base removed from V and 4 bases from J, the gap between germline ends came to 17 bases. CDR3 length: 16 residues. Germline V gives CDR1 LGHNA, CDR2 YSLEER.

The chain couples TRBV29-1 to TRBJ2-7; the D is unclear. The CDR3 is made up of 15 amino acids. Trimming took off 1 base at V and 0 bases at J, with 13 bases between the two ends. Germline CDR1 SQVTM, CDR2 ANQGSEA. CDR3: CSVEVPGRSSYEQYF. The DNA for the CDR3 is TGCAGCGTTGAAGTCCCAGGTAGGAGCTCCTACGAGCAGTACTTC.

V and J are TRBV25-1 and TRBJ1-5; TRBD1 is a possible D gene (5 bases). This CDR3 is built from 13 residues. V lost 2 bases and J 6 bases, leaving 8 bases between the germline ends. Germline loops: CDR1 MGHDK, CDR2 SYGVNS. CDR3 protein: CASSEGGGQPQHF. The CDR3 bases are TGTGCCAGCAGTGAAGGGGGAGGTCAGCCCCAGCATTTT.

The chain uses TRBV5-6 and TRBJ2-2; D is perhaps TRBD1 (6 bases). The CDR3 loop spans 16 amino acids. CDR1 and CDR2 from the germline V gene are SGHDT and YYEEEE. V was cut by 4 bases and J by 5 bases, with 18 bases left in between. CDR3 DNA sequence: TGTGCCAGCAGCCCGACAGGACCCAAATTGACCGGGGAGCTGTTTTTT. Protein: CASSPTGPKLTGELFF.

CDR3 coding DNA: TGTGCCAGCAGTTACTCAGGGGGCTATGGCTACACCTTC. Its translation: CASSYSGGYGYTF. V and J are TRBV6-2 or TRBV6-3 and TRBJ1-2; possibly TRBD1 for D (6 bases). Germline lookup yields CDR1 MNHEY and CDR2 SVGEGT. CDR3 length equals 13 residues. Trimming left V 0 bases short and J 4 bases short, with 6 bases between.

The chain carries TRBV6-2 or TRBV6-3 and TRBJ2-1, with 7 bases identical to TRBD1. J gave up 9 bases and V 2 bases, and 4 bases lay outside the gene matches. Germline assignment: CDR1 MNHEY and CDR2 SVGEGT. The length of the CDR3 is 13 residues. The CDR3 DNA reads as TGTGCCAGCAGTTACCCCGGGGACAGTGAGCAGTTCTTC. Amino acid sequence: CASSYPGDSEQFF.

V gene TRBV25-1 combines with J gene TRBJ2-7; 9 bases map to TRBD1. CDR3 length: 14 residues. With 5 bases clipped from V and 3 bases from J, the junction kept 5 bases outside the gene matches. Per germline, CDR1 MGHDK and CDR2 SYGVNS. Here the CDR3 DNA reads TGTGCCAGCAGTCAGGACAGGGGTAACTACGAGCAGTACTTC. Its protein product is CASSQDRGNYEQYF.

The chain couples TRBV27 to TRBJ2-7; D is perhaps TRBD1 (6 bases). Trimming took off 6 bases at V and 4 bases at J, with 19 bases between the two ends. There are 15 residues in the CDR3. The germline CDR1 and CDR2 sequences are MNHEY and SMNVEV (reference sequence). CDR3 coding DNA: TGTGCCAGCAGACCTCCGAGGGGGATTGGGTACGAGCAGTACTTC. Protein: CASRPPRGIGYEQYF.

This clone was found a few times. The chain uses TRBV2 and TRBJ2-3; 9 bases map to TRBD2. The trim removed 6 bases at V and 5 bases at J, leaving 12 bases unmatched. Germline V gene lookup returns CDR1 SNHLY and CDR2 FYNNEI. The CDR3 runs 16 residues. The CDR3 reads CASSVSGTSTLDTQYF. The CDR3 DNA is TGTGCCAGCAGCGTATCTGGGACTAGCACGCTAGATACGCAGTATTTT. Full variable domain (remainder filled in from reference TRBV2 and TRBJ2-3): EPEVTQTPSHQVTQMGQEVILRCVPISNHLYFYWYRQILGQKVEFLVSFYNNEISEKSEIFDDQFSVERPDGSNFTLKIRSTKLEDSAMYFCASSVSGTSTLDTQYFGPGTRLTVL.

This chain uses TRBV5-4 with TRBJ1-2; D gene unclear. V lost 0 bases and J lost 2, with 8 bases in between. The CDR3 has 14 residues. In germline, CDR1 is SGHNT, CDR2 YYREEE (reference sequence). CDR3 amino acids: CASSLELQNYGYTF. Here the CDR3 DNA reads TGTGCCAGCAGCTTGGAATTACAGAACTATGGCTACACCTTC.

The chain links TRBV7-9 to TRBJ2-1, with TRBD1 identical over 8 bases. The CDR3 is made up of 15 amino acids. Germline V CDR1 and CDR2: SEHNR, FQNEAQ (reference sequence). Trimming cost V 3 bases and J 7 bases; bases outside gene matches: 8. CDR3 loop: CASSFGDRGLNEQFF. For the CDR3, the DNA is TGTGCCAGCAGCTTTGGTGACAGGGGCTTGAATGAGCAGTTCTTC.

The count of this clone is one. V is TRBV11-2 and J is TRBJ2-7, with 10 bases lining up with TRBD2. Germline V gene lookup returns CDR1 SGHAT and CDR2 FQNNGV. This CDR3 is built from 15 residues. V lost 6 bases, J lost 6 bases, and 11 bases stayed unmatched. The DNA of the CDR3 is TGTGCCAGCAGTTTCCTGACTAGCGGGTCTGCCGAGCAGTACTTC. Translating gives CASSFLTSGSAEQYF.

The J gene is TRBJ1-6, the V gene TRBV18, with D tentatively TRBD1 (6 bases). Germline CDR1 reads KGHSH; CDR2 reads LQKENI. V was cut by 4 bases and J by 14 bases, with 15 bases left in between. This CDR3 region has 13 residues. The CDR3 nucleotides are TGTGCCAGCTCACAACCAGGGGCCTCAGCCCTCCACTTT. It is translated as CASSQPGASALHF.

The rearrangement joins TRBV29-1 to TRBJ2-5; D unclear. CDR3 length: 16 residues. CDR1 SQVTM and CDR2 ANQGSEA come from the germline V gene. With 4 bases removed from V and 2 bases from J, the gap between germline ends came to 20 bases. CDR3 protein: CSVGDALLGNQETQYF. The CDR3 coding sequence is TGCAGCGTTGGAGACGCTCTTTTGGGAAATCAAGAGACCCAGTACTTC.

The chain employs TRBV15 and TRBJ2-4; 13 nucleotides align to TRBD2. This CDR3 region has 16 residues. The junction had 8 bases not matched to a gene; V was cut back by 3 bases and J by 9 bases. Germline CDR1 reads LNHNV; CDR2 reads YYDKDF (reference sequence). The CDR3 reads CATSRTTSGGASIQYF. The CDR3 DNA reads TGTGCCACCAGCAGGACTACTAGCGGGGGGGCCTCCATTCAGTACTTC. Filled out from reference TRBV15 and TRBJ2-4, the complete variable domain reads DAMVIQNPRYQVTQFGKPVTLSCSQTLNHNVMYWYQQKSSQAPKLLFHYYDKDFNNEADTPDNFQSRRPNTSFCFLDIRSPGLGDTAMYLCATSRTTSGGASIQYFGAGTRLSVL.

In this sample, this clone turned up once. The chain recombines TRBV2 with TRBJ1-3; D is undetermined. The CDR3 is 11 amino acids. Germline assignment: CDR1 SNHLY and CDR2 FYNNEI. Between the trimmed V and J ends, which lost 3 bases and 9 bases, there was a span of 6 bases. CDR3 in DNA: TGTGCCAGCAGTGATTTACCCACCATATATTTT. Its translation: CASSDLPTIYF.